Listed here are 29 T cell receptor beta chains from one sample, sequenced in a study of shared clonotypes between healthy human individuals (dated by TCRdb to 2020 to 2021). Library method: the immunoSEQ multiplex PCR assay. TCRdb stores this immuneACCESS table with in-frame sequences only. Part of the clones is absent; in the studies checked, under half of the shortfall reflects unresolved V genes, and no reason is known for the rest. The table for this sample lists 2 million to 2.5 million clones; 85% to 95% of them were counted only once. The ten biggest clones cover around 0.4% of the sample. Specimen: naive CD4+ T cells from PBMCs. In light of the paper, this sample's cell subset or site label describes: CD45RA+ positively selected. The receptor set was obtained from a man between 18 and 35 years old in good health. Some clones in this sample may be carry-over from other donors' samples.

The chain links TRBV18 to TRBJ1-1, with D uncertain. Between the trimmed V and J ends, which lost 6 bases and 2 bases, there was a span of 10 bases. CDR1 and CDR2 (germline): KGHSH, LQKENI. The CDR3 has 13 amino acids. CDR3 sequence (DNA): TGTGCCAGCTCCCTGGCAGAAAACACTGAAGCTTTCTTT. It encodes CASSLAENTEAFF.

The chain joins TRBV27 to TRBJ2-1; D ambiguous. CDR1 and CDR2 (germline): MNHEY, SMNVEV (reference sequence). V was trimmed by 5 bases and J by 4 bases, leaving 9 bases between them. CDR3 size: 13 residues. CDR3 in amino acids: CASSPTTYNEQFF. CDR3 bases: TGTGCCAGCAGTCCTACAACGTACAATGAGCAGTTCTTC.

V is TRBV18 and J is TRBJ2-6; 8 nucleotides align to TRBD1. CDR1 is KGHSH and CDR2 is LQKENI in the germline V gene. This CDR3 is built from 18 residues. Trimming at V came to 3 bases and at J to 4 bases, leaving 11 bases not matched to a gene. CDR3 amino acids: CASSPGQAGGSGANVLTF. DNA of the CDR3: TGTGCCAGCTCACCGGGACAGGCTGGGGGTTCAGGGGCCAACGTCCTGACTTTC.

This clone has just one count. The DNA for the CDR3 is TGTGCCAGCACCTTAGAAAGGGCCAGAGACCTATATGGCTACACCTTC. Amino acid sequence: CASTLERARDLYGYTF. This chain uses TRBV6-6 with TRBJ1-2; D gene uncertain. The V and J ends lost 7 bases and 5 bases respectively, with 23 bases between them. The germline V gene encodes CDR1 MNHNY and CDR2 SVGAGI (reference sequence). This CDR3 region has 16 residues.

The V call is TRBV7-9, the J call TRBJ2-6; no clear D. V was clipped by 4 bases and J by 4 bases, with 14 bases between them. The germline V gene encodes CDR1 SEHNR and CDR2 FQNEAQ (reference sequence). The CDR3 length is 16 residues. In DNA, the CDR3 is TGTGCCAGCAGCTCACGTCTGATTTCCGGGGCCAACGTCCTGACTTTC. It yields the protein CASSSRLISGANVLTF.

This chain uses TRBV7-2 with TRBJ1-5; D is uncertain. Germline-derived CDR1 and CDR2 are SGHTA and FQGNSA. Deletions cut 1 base from V and 6 bases from J, with 7 bases between. The CDR3 consists of 13 residues. The CDR3, as DNA: TGTGCCAGCAGCTTAGATTATGTTCAGCCCCAGCATTTT. It specifies CASSLDYVQPQHF. The variable domain in full, with the rest retrieved from reference TRBV7-2 and TRBJ1-5, is GAGVSQSPSNKVTEKGKDVELRCDPISGHTALYWYRQSLGQGLEFLIYFQGNSAPDKSGLPSDRFSAERTGGSVSTLTIQRTQQEDSAVYLCASSLDYVQPQHFGDGTRLSIL.

The chain links TRBV15 to TRBJ2-5, with TRBD2 identical over 10 bases. V shed 1 base, J shed 5 bases, and the junction held 10 bases outside the gene matches. The CDR3 is made up of 17 amino acids. CDR1 is LNHNV and CDR2 is YYDKDF in the germline V gene (reference sequence). CDR3 loop: CATSRALAGVGGETQYF. The CDR3 DNA reads as TGTGCCACCAGCAGAGCCCTAGCGGGAGTAGGGGGGGAGACCCAGTACTTC.

V usage is TRBV2 and J usage is TRBJ1-2, with D tentatively TRBD1 (6 bases). V shed 6 bases and J shed 2 bases, with 10 bases lying between them. The germline CDR1 and CDR2 sequences are SNHLY and FYNNEI. The CDR3 is 13 residues long. The CDR3 coding sequence is TGTGCCAGCAGCGACAGGCTCAACTATGGCTACACCTTC. Translated: CASSDRLNYGYTF.

The rearrangement uses TRBV5-6 and TRBJ2-5, with TRBD2 matching 10 bases. The J segment lost 4 bases and the V segment lost 0 bases, leaving 9 bases of the junction unmatched. The germline gives CDR1 SGHDT, CDR2 YYEEEE. The CDR3 runs 17 residues. CDR3 region: CASSLGSSGRYVETQYF. The CDR3 nucleotides read TGTGCCAGCAGCTTGGGTTCTAGCGGGAGATATGTAGAGACCCAGTACTTC. The complete variable domain, with remaining parts taken from reference TRBV5-6 and TRBJ2-5, reads DAGVTQSPTHLIKTRGQQVTLRCSPKSGHDTVSWYQQALGQGPQFIFQYYEEEERQRGNFPDRFSGHQFPNYSSELNVNALLLGDSALYLCASSLGSSGRYVETQYFGPGTRLLVL.

The rearrangement links TRBV5-6 to TRBJ1-2, with 7 bases matching TRBD1. With 0 bases clipped from V and 4 bases from J, the junction kept 9 bases outside the gene matches. In germline, CDR1 is SGHDT, CDR2 YYEEEE. The CDR3 spans 16 residues. CDR3 sequence reads: CASSLGSDRRSYGYTF. The CDR3 DNA follows: TGTGCCAGCAGCTTGGGCTCGGACAGGAGATCCTATGGCTACACCTTC. The full variable domain, with the rest looked up from reference TRBV5-6 and TRBJ1-2, is DAGVTQSPTHLIKTRGQQVTLRCSPKSGHDTVSWYQQALGQGPQFIFQYYEEEERQRGNFPDRFSGHQFPNYSSELNVNALLLGDSALYLCASSLGSDRRSYGYTFGSGTRLTVV.

The V call is TRBV21-1, the J call TRBJ2-4; whether TRBD1, the table's D call, matches the DNA was not checked. TRBV21-1 is tagged as a pseudogene. CDR3 length: 17 residues. The CDR3 reads CASSRRRDRAPRNIQYF. The CDR3 DNA reads as TGTGCCAGCAGCCGCCGCCGGGACAGGGCCCCCCGGAACATTCAGTACTTC.

CDR3 coding DNA: TGTGCCAGCAGCGCAAGTACAGGGTTTGATGGCTACACCTTC. Protein: CASSASTGFDGYTF. The V gene is TRBV9, the J gene TRBJ1-2; possible D gene TRBD1, 6 bases. V lost 3 bases and J lost 6, with 15 bases in between. Germline assignment: CDR1 SGDLS and CDR2 YYNGEE. The CDR3 covers 14 residues.

The rearrangement joins TRBV7-2 to TRBJ2-5; TRBD2 aligns across 11 bases. Germline CDR1 reads SGHTA; CDR2 reads FQGNSA. The CDR3 is 16 amino acids. J lost 2 bases, V lost 5 bases, and 7 bases had no gene match. The CDR3 region is CASSPGTSGFQETQYF. CDR3 sequence (DNA): TGTGCCAGCAGCCCTGGGACTAGCGGCTTTCAAGAGACCCAGTACTTC. The full variable domain, rest sourced from reference TRBV7-2 and TRBJ2-5, is GAGVSQSPSNKVTEKGKDVELRCDPISGHTALYWYRQSLGQGLEFLIYFQGNSAPDKSGLPSDRFSAERTGGSVSTLTIQRTQQEDSAVYLCASSPGTSGFQETQYFGPGTRLLVL.

The chain carries TRBV5-1 and TRBJ2-3, with 8 bases fitting TRBD2. Germline CDR1 and CDR2: SGHRS and YFSETQ. This CDR3 has 13 residues. V gave up 5 bases and J gave up 1 base; unmatched junction bases: 0. Written as DNA, the CDR3 is TGCGCCAGCAGGCGGGAGGGCACAGATACGCAGTATTTT. Amino acids: CASRREGTDTQYF.

J is TRBJ1-5 and V is TRBV5-8; 9 bases are shared with TRBD1. Germline CDR1 reads SGHTS; CDR2 reads YDEGEE. CDR3 length: 15 residues. V was pared by 4 bases and J by 3 bases, with 5 bases of the junction left unmatched. Here the CDR3 reads CASSMDRGDNQPQHF. The CDR3 DNA reads as TGTGCCAGCAGCATGGACAGGGGTGACAATCAGCCCCAGCATTTT. Filled out from reference TRBV5-8 and TRBJ1-5, the complete variable domain reads EAGVTQSPTHLIKTRGQQATLRCSPISGHTSVYWYQQALGLGLQFLLWYDEGEERNRGNFPPRFSGRQFPNYSSELNVNALELEDSALYLCASSMDRGDNQPQHFGDGTRLSIL.

The chain is built from TRBV7-9 and TRBJ2-3; D remains unclear. The V gene lost 5 bases and the J gene lost 4 bases, with 10 bases spanning the gap. CDR1 and CDR2 (germline): SEHNR, FQNEAQ (reference sequence). The CDR3 runs to 13 residues. The CDR3 nucleotides read TGTGCCAGCAGCCGATCGGGTTCAGATACGCAGTATTTT. Residues: CASSRSGSDTQYF.

This clone was recorded a few times. This chain joins TRBV30 and TRBJ1-4; no clear D. CDR1 and CDR2 from the germline V gene are GTSNPN and SVGIG (reference sequence). With 8 bases removed from V and 10 bases from J, the gap between germline ends came to 11 bases. The CDR3 covers 10 residues. Here the CDR3 DNA reads TGTGCCGGGTTAATGAGAAAACTGTTTTTT. This sequence encodes CAGLMRKLFF.

A note on this clone: Additional DNA sequences in this sample encode the identical CDR3. The rearrangement joins TRBV5-5 to TRBJ2-5, with TRBD1 as a possible D gene (6 bases). This CDR3 region has 14 residues. V was cut by 2 bases and J by 2 bases, with 10 bases left in between. The germline CDR1 and CDR2 sequences are SGHKS and YYEKEE (reference sequence). The CDR3 sequence: CASSLLQGQETQYF. The CDR3 DNA follows: TGTGCCAGCAGCTTACTACAGGGACAAGAGACCCAGTACTTC.

The chain has TRBV10-3 and TRBJ2-7; possibly TRBD1 or TRBD2 for D (6 bases each). With 2 bases removed from V and 4 bases from J, the gap between germline ends came to 21 bases. The CDR3 is 17 residues long. The germline V gene has CDR1 ENHRY and CDR2 SYGVKD. CDR3 DNA sequence: TGTGCCATCAGTGAGGAGAGGACAGCTAGCGTTGCATACGAGCAGTACTTC. Encoded protein: CAISEERTASVAYEQYF.

The chain uses TRBV6-1 and TRBJ2-7; 8 nucleotides agree with TRBD2. From germline, CDR1 is MNHNS and CDR2 SASEGT. The CDR3 sequence is 15 residues long. With V trimmed by 5 bases and J by 6 bases, 12 bases remained unmatched. CDR3 in amino acids: CASSIKQAGDSEQYF. The CDR3 DNA sequence: TGTGCCAGCAGTATAAAGCAAGCGGGAGACAGCGAGCAGTACTTC.

This clone was picked up one time. This chain joins TRBV12-5 and TRBJ1-1; the D gene is possibly TRBD1 (5 bases). The germline gives CDR1 LGHNT, CDR2 FRNRAP. CDR3 length: 12 residues. V was clipped by 9 bases and J by 3 bases, with 11 bases between them. The CDR3 protein is CASLRGHTEAFF. The CDR3 DNA sequence: TGTGCTAGCCTCCGGGGACACACTGAAGCTTTCTTT.

CDR3 loop: CASSLSRLSGKGSDTQYF. For the CDR3, the DNA is TGTGCCAGCAGCCTAAGCCGCCTAAGCGGGAAGGGGTCAGATACGCAGTATTTT. The rearrangement joins TRBV4-2 to TRBJ2-3, with 7 nucleotides matching TRBD2. This CDR3 has 18 residues. V lost 4 bases and J lost 4; bases outside the gene matches: 17. Germline CDR1 and CDR2: LGHNA and YNFKEQ.

The chain combines TRBV7-2 with TRBJ2-7; the D gene could be TRBD1 or TRBD2 (5 bases each). From germline, CDR1 is SGHTA and CDR2 FQGNSA. This CDR3 has 14 residues. Trimming removed 0 bases from V and 5 bases from J, with 11 bases in between. The CDR3 protein is CASSLARGPNEQYF. Written as DNA, the CDR3 is TGTGCCAGCAGCTTAGCTCGGGGACCCAACGAGCAGTACTTC. The full variable domain, completed using reference TRBV7-2 and TRBJ2-7, is GAGVSQSPSNKVTEKGKDVELRCDPISGHTALYWYRQSLGQGLEFLIYFQGNSAPDKSGLPSDRFSAERTGGSVSTLTIQRTQQEDSAVYLCASSLARGPNEQYFGPGTRLTVT.

The V gene is TRBV5-4, the J gene TRBJ2-1; D remains unclear. The CDR3 extends over 15 amino acids. CDR1 is SGHNT, CDR2 YYREEE, per germline (reference sequence). V shed 1 base and J shed 2 bases, with 10 bases lying between them. CDR3 nucleotide sequence: TGTGCCAGCAGCTTGACGGCTAACACCTACAATGAGCAGTTCTTC. Translating gives CASSLTANTYNEQFF. The full variable domain, in which reference TRBV5-4 and TRBJ2-1 provide the parts outside the CDR3, is ETGVTQSPTHLIKTRGQQVTLRCSSQSGHNTVSWYQQALGQGPQFIFQYYREEENGRGNFPPRFSGLQFPNYSSELNVNALELDDSALYLCASSLTANTYNEQFFGPGTRLTVL.

This clone was counted a single time. Written as DNA, the CDR3 is TGCGCCAGCAGCCTCCGCCGGGGGGAGTGGGCCAACGTCCTGACTTTC. This encodes CASSLRRGEWANVLTF. The chain combines TRBV4-3 with TRBJ2-6, with 7 bases matching TRBD2. The CDR3 loop spans 16 amino acids. V shed 4 bases and J 5 bases; nucleotides not matched to a gene: 8. Per the germline V gene, CDR1 is LGHNA and CDR2 is YSLEER.

The chain carries TRBV6-1 and TRBJ1-5; D gene unclear. CDR1 is MNHNS, CDR2 SASEGT, per germline. The CDR3 has 13 amino acids. V lost 8 bases to trimming and J lost 0 bases, with 8 bases between them. The CDR3 sequence is CASRIGSNQPQHF. DNA of the CDR3: TGTGCCAGCCGGATTGGTAGCAATCAGCCCCAGCATTTT.

This clone has a handful of counts. Other DNA sequences in this specimen translate into the identical CDR3. The chain employs TRBV11-2 and TRBJ2-7; no clear D. Trimming took off 4 bases at V and 0 bases at J, with 1 base between the two ends. The CDR3 has 11 residues. Germline CDR1 reads SGHAT; CDR2 reads FQNNGV. The CDR3 DNA follows: TGTGCCAGCAGCTACTCCTACGAGCAGTACTTC. Translation gives CASSYSYEQYF.

The J gene is TRBJ2-3, the V gene TRBV19; no clear D. Germline CDR1 and CDR2: LNHDA and SQIVND (reference sequence). V was shortened by 5 bases and J by 2 bases, with 8 bases between the two germline ends. This CDR3 spans 13 amino acids. CDR3 region: CASSQQLTDTQYF. The DNA for the CDR3 is TGTGCCAGTAGTCAACAGCTCACAGATACGCAGTATTTT. Together with reference TRBV19 and TRBJ2-3, the CDR3 gives the full variable domain: DGGITQSPKYLFRKEGQNVTLSCEQNLNHDAMYWYRQDPGQGLRLIYYSQIVNDFQKGDIAEGYSVSREKKESFPLTVTSAQKNPTAFYLCASSQQLTDTQYFGPGTRLTVL.

The chain uses TRBV6-5 and TRBJ1-5, with no clear D. This CDR3 has 14 residues. Looked up from germline, CDR1 is MNHEY and CDR2 is SVGAGI. The ends were cut back, 5 bases at V and 2 bases at J, with 10 bases in the middle. CDR3 loop: CASSNLMGNQPQHF. CDR3 DNA: TGTGCCAGCAGTAACCTTATGGGCAATCAGCCCCAGCATTTT.